This T cell receptor beta chain originates from a study of immune evolution from preneoplasia to lung adenocarcinoma. The overall study: HLA loss of heterozygosity: 5.5% to 8.5% AIS, about 15% MIA, approximately 35% ADC, none AAH.

This CDR3 contains 14 residues. Trimming shortened V by 5 bases and J by 2 bases, and 13 bases separated the two germline ends. CDR1 is SGHRS and CDR2 is YFSETQ in the germline V gene. Patient tissue came from resections in Japan or China, 2014–2017. TCRdb keeps only in-frame clones here, not all; method: immunoSEQ multiplex PCR. The top ten hold approximately 4.8% of the sample, which has about 41,000 clones, roughly 80% seen once. The clonotype was recovered from a person in their sixties with lung adenocarcinoma. The V gene is TRBV5-1, the J gene TRBJ2-5, with D hard to call. Sequenced: FFPE invasive lung adenocarcinoma tissue. This CDR3 is CASRIGFEQETQYF. CDR3 DNA sequence: TGCGCCAGCAGGATAGGATTCGAACAAGAGACCCAGTACTTC.